This TCR beta chain was found in a study of blood T cell repertoires in COVID-19. Assignments of participants to cohorts depended upon their own reported clinical history. Some clones are missing from TCRdb's copy, which holds only in-frame ones; the method was immunoSEQ multiplex PCR. The sample lists approximately 220,000 clones, roughly 90% occurring once. There are 15 residues in the CDR3. The trim removed 6 bases at V and 7 bases at J, leaving 7 bases unmatched. From germline, CDR1 is MNHEY and CDR2 SVGEGT. This clone came up once. Source material: PBMCs or T cells enriched from blood (not recorded which). V is TRBV6-2 or TRBV6-3 and J is TRBJ2-1; 12 nucleotides agree with TRBD2. The sequence derives from a woman aged 30 to 39 with acute COVID-19. CDR3 sequence (DNA): TGTGCCAGCAGCCCACTAGCGGGGGGATGGAATGAGCAGTTCTTC. It is translated as CASSPLAGGWNEQFF.